One and the same sample provided the 30 T cell receptor beta chains below, sequenced in a study of blood T cell repertoires in COVID-19. Sequencing used immunoSEQ multiplex PCR; TCRdb keeps in-frame clones, though not all of them. In the table there are hundreds of thousands of clones, 80% to 85% of which are singletons. Sample: PBMCs or T cells enriched from blood (not recorded which). These TCRs come from a woman between 35 and 50 years old who had recovered from COVID-19.

V is TRBV19 and J is TRBJ1-1, with D unresolved. Trimming took off 1 base at V and 1 base at J, with 16 bases between the two ends. The germline V gene has CDR1 LNHDA and CDR2 SQIVND (reference sequence). The CDR3 is made up of 17 amino acids. The CDR3 DNA sequence: TGTGCCAGTAGTATAGTGGGCGGGATACGGAAGAACACTGAAGCTTTCTTT. Translation: CASSIVGGIRKNTEAFF.

This clone was counted a single time. The V call is TRBV7-2, the J call TRBJ1-6; weak D call: TRBD1 (6 bases). The CDR3 runs 16 residues. Germline CDR1 reads SGHTA; CDR2 reads FQGNSA. Deletions cut 1 base from V and 5 bases from J, with 12 bases between. CDR3 coding DNA: TGTGCCAGCAGCTTAGAGGGGGGGTTAAATAATTCACCCCTCCACTTT. It is translated as CASSLEGGLNNSPLHF.

On this clone itself: Other DNA sequences in this sample translate to the same CDR3. The chain joins TRBV5-4 to TRBJ2-1; 12 nucleotides line up with TRBD2. This CDR3 is built from 15 residues. The germline gives CDR1 SGHNT, CDR2 YYREEE (reference sequence). The J segment lost 7 bases and the V segment lost 4 bases, leaving 6 bases of the junction unmatched. The CDR3 spells CASSPGLAGRNEQFF. The DNA for the CDR3 is TGTGCCAGCAGCCCGGGACTAGCGGGTCGAAATGAGCAGTTCTTC. The complete variable domain, with remaining parts taken from reference TRBV5-4 and TRBJ2-1, reads ETGVTQSPTHLIKTRGQQVTLRCSSQSGHNTVSWYQQALGQGPQFIFQYYREEENGRGNFPPRFSGLQFPNYSSELNVNALELDDSALYLCASSPGLAGRNEQFFGPGTRLTVL.

The V call is TRBV29-1, the J call TRBJ1-4, with D maybe TRBD1 (6 bases). Looked up from germline, CDR1 is SQVTM and CDR2 is ANQGSEA. Trimming stripped 7 bases from V and 8 bases from J, with 14 bases between. CDR3 length: 12 residues. CDR3 residues: CSAGERGEKLFF. The CDR3 DNA follows: TGCAGCGCGGGAGAAAGGGGGGAAAAACTGTTTTTT.

This clone was picked up one time. The V call is TRBV21-1, the J call TRBJ2-7; TRBD2 is taken as the D call from the table, unchecked against the DNA. TRBV21-1 is a documented pseudogene. The CDR3 is made up of 14 amino acids. The CDR3 coding sequence is TGTGCCAGCAGCAAAGTTGTAGCCACCTACGAGCAGTACGTC. Translating it yields CASSKVVATYEQYV.

This clone has a handful of counts. The CDR3 DNA reads TGTGCTAGTGGTTTTAATCGGAGCAATCAGCCCCAGCATTTT. Translated: CASGFNRSNQPQHF. The chain combines TRBV12-5 with TRBJ1-5; D unresolved. Trimming took off 3 bases at V and 1 base at J, with 7 bases between the two ends. Germline V gene data show CDR1 as LGHNT and CDR2 as FRNRAP. This CDR3 has 14 amino acids. Full variable domain (outside the CDR3, taken from reference TRBV12-5 and TRBJ1-5): DARVTQTPRHKVTEMGQEVTMRCQPILGHNTVFWYRQTMMQGLELLAYFRNRAPLDDSGMPKDRFSAEMPDATLATLKIQPSEPRDSAVYFCASGFNRSNQPQHFGDGTRLSIL.

The chain recombines TRBV7-9 with TRBJ1-1, with TRBD1 identical over 7 bases. V lost 6 bases and J lost 4; bases outside the gene matches: 8. The CDR3 runs 14 residues. Germline V gives CDR1 SEHNR, CDR2 FQNEAQ (reference sequence). The CDR3 here is CASSLQGMATEAFF. CDR3 coding DNA: TGTGCCAGCAGTCTACAGGGGATGGCCACTGAAGCTTTCTTT.

The chain joins TRBV3-1 (or the pseudogene TRBV3-2) to TRBJ1-3; D possibly corresponds to TRBD1 (6 bases). In germline, CDR1 is LGHDT, CDR2 YNNKEL (reference sequence). V dropped 4 bases and J dropped 7 bases, with 17 bases sitting between them. CDR3 length equals 15 residues. The CDR3 nucleotides are TGTGCCAGCAGCCGCCTGGGGGCCCTGAGGAACACCATATATTTT. Translation gives CASSRLGALRNTIYF.

The chain joins TRBV11-2 to TRBJ1-1; D remains ambiguous. The CDR3 is made up of 14 amino acids. Trimming removed 8 bases from V and 4 bases from J, with 17 bases in between. The V gene's germline CDR1 is SGHAT and CDR2 FQNNGV. CDR3 region: CASSSRGEGTEAFF. CDR3 nucleotides: TGTGCCAGCTCCTCCCGTGGGGAGGGCACTGAAGCTTTCTTT.

The chain links TRBV14 to TRBJ2-5; 9 bases line up with TRBD2. CDR3 length: 18 amino acids. Germline V gives CDR1 SGHDN, CDR2 FVKESK. Trimming cost V 3 bases and J 3 bases; bases outside gene matches: 14. CDR3 DNA sequence: TGTGCCAGCAGCCATAGTCGCCAATCTAGCGGGGTTAAAGAGACCCAGTACTTC. Translated: CASSHSRQSSGVKETQYF.

The chain couples TRBV7-9 to TRBJ1-3; TRBD1 matches 8 bases. With V trimmed by 7 bases and J by 4 bases, 9 bases remained unmatched. Germline CDR1 SEHNR, CDR2 FQNEAQ (reference sequence). This CDR3 contains 15 residues. The CDR3 region has the DNA TGTGCCAGCACCCCTTCGGACAGGGACGGAAACACCATATATTTT. Translated: CASTPSDRDGNTIYF.

The V gene is TRBV29-1, the J gene TRBJ2-1; TRBD2 aligns across 7 bases. Per the germline V gene, CDR1 is SQVTM and CDR2 is ANQGSEA. The CDR3 has 14 amino acids. Trimming took 5 bases from V and 0 from J; bases not matched to a gene: 4. CDR3 sequence (DNA): TGCAGCGTTCAAGCGGGGAGCTCCTACAATGAGCAGTTCTTC. This codes for CSVQAGSSYNEQFF.

The gene calls are TRBV5-5 and TRBJ1-1; perhaps TRBD1 as D (6 bases). Looked up from germline, CDR1 is SGHKS and CDR2 is YYEKEE (reference sequence). The V and J ends lost 4 bases and 9 bases respectively, with 19 bases between them. This CDR3 contains 14 residues. CDR3 sequence (DNA): TGTGCCAGCAGCCGCCCGAATTTCGACAGGCAAGCTTTCTTT. Its protein is CASSRPNFDRQAFF.

The chain employs TRBV18 and TRBJ1-1; D remains unclear. Trimming took 3 bases from V and 7 from J, leaving 15 bases between them. Germline CDR1 and CDR2: KGHSH and LQKENI. The CDR3 has 14 residues. CDR3 amino acids: CASSPLRTDLEAFF. The CDR3 region has the DNA TGTGCCAGCTCACCCTTAAGGACTGACCTTGAAGCTTTCTTT. The complete variable domain, with remaining parts taken from reference TRBV18 and TRBJ1-1, reads NAGVMQNPRHLVRRRGQEARLRCSPMKGHSHVYWYRQLPEEGLKFMVYLQKENIIDESGMPKERFSAEFPKEGPSILRIQQVVRGDSAAYFCASSPLRTDLEAFFGQGTRLTVV.

The V gene is TRBV28, the J gene TRBJ1-4, with 9 bases aligning to TRBD1. The J segment lost 11 bases and the V segment lost 4 bases, leaving 5 bases of the junction unmatched. Germline CDR1 MDHEN, CDR2 SYDVKM. CDR3 length equals 13 residues. The CDR3 spells CASSSGQGGKLFF. The CDR3 DNA reads as TGTGCCAGCAGTTCGGGACAGGGTGGGAAACTGTTTTTT.

The chain has TRBV3-1 (or the pseudogene TRBV3-2) and TRBJ1-2; D not resolved. V shed 1 base and J shed 8 bases, with 8 bases lying between them. The CDR3 is made up of 12 amino acids. Germline CDR1 is LGHDT and CDR2 is YNNKEL (reference sequence). The CDR3 loop is CASSQVARGYTF. CDR3 nucleotides: TGTGCCAGCAGCCAAGTCGCCCGGGGCTACACCTTC.

J is TRBJ2-2 and V is TRBV5-1, with TRBD2 as a possible D gene (6 bases). This CDR3 spans 15 amino acids. Trimming stripped 3 bases from V and 3 bases from J, with 12 bases between. In germline, CDR1 is SGHRS, CDR2 YFSETQ. CDR3 loop: CASSSSAAYTGELFF. The CDR3 coding sequence is TGCGCCAGCAGCTCTAGCGCAGCTTACACCGGGGAGCTGTTTTTT.

The chain joins TRBV27 to TRBJ2-2; 9 bases fit TRBD2. Germline V gene sequence: CDR1 MNHEY, CDR2 SMNVEV (reference sequence). The CDR3 runs to 16 residues. The junction had 8 bases not matched to a gene; V was cut back by 3 bases and J by 6 bases. The CDR3 sequence: CASSLHSAGGAGELFF. The CDR3 DNA follows: TGTGCCAGCAGTTTGCATAGCGCGGGAGGGGCCGGGGAGCTGTTTTTT.

J is TRBJ1-5 and V is TRBV28; 9 bases match TRBD1. In germline, CDR1 is MDHEN, CDR2 SYDVKM. Trimming cost V 6 bases and J 3 bases; bases outside gene matches: 3. The CDR3 contains 14 residues. The CDR3 loop is CASRTGGPNQPQHF. CDR3 DNA sequence: TGTGCCAGCAGAACAGGGGGCCCCAATCAGCCCCAGCATTTT.

V gene TRBV12-3 or TRBV12-4 combines with J gene TRBJ2-7, with D possibly matching TRBD2 (5 bases). The CDR3 consists of 13 residues. Trimming pared 5 bases from V and 6 bases from J, leaving 14 bases between. CDR3: CASSLKRAGEQYV. CDR3 DNA sequence: TGTGCCAGCAGTCTCAAGAGGGCGGGCGAGCAGTACGTC.

J is TRBJ1-1 and V is TRBV6-1, with TRBD1 as a possible D gene (6 bases). Trimming took off 2 bases at V and 8 bases at J, with 21 bases between the two ends. This CDR3 spans 16 amino acids. Germline loops: CDR1 MNHNS, CDR2 SASEGT. CDR3 nucleotide sequence: TGTGCCAGCAGTGAAACACAGGGCCGCGCTCTCGTAGAAGCTTTCTTT. Its translation: CASSETQGRALVEAFF.

This chain connects TRBV6-5 to TRBJ2-5; TRBD1 is a possible D gene (6 bases). CDR3 size: 12 residues. Germline CDR1 and CDR2: MNHEY and SVGAGI. Trimming stripped 11 bases from V and 2 bases from J, with 12 bases between. CDR3 loop: CAGGRGQETQYF. The CDR3 region has the DNA TGTGCCGGGGGCAGGGGACAAGAGACCCAGTACTTC.

J is TRBJ2-7 and V is TRBV5-1, with TRBD1 matching 10 bases. The CDR3 loop spans 14 amino acids. V lost 4 bases, J lost 4 bases, and 5 bases stayed unmatched. Germline V gene data show CDR1 as SGHRS and CDR2 as YFSETQ. In DNA form, the CDR3 reads TGCGCCAGCAGCCCGGGGACAGGGGTTTACGAGCAGTACTTC. Translating it yields CASSPGTGVYEQYF. Full variable domain (rest looked up from reference TRBV5-1 and TRBJ2-7): KAGVTQTPRYLIKTRGQQVTLSCSPISGHRSVSWYQQTPGQGLQFLFEYFSETQRNKGNFPGRFSGRQFSNSRSEMNVSTLELGDSALYLCASSPGTGVYEQYFGPGTRLTVT.

V gene TRBV11-2 combines with J gene TRBJ2-7; no definite D call. Germline assignment: CDR1 SGHAT and CDR2 FQNNGV. Trimming shortened V by 4 bases and J by 3 bases, and 13 bases separated the two germline ends. The CDR3 loop spans 14 amino acids. CDR3 nucleotide sequence: TGTGCCAGCAGCTCTCCTGTCTTCGTCTACGAGCAGTACTTC. Translating it yields CASSSPVFVYEQYF.

V and J are TRBV5-1 and TRBJ2-7, with a possible D match to TRBD1 (6 bases). This CDR3 comprises 16 residues. With 4 bases removed from V and 3 bases from J, the gap between germline ends came to 20 bases. Germline V gene data show CDR1 as SGHRS and CDR2 as YFSETQ. CDR3 coding DNA: TGCGCCAGCAGCGCCTGGGGGCTTACAGGCGACTACGAGCAGTACTTC. Its translation: CASSAWGLTGDYEQYF.

This clone has only a few counts. The chain has TRBV9 and TRBJ1-3, with 7 bases lining up with TRBD1. Per the germline V gene, CDR1 is SGDLS and CDR2 is YYNGEE. After removal of 3 bases from V and 1 base from J, the junction contained 1 base not matched to a gene. The CDR3 spans 14 residues. The CDR3 reads CASSAGGSGNTIYF. Written as DNA, the CDR3 is TGTGCCAGCAGCGCAGGGGGATCTGGAAACACCATATATTTT.

The chain uses TRBV7-2 and TRBJ2-7, with D maybe TRBD2 (5 bases). The CDR3 has 14 residues. V lost 2 bases and J lost 2, with 10 bases in between. CDR1 is SGHTA and CDR2 is FQGNSA in the germline V gene. The CDR3 DNA follows: TGTGCCAGCAGCTTATCTAGCCTCCCCTACGAGCAGTACGTC. Encoded protein: CASSLSSLPYEQYV.

The V call is TRBV30, the J call TRBJ2-2, with 7 bases lining up with TRBD1. Germline CDR1 GTSNPN, CDR2 SVGIG (reference sequence). The CDR3 is 13 residues long. V shed 3 bases and J 7 bases; nucleotides not matched to a gene: 5. The CDR3 DNA is TGTGCCTGGAGGAGGGACAGCCGCGGGGAGCTGTTTTTT. Protein: CAWRRDSRGELFF. Together with reference TRBV30 and TRBJ2-2, the CDR3 gives the full variable domain: SQTIHQWPATLVQPVGSPLSLECTVEGTSNPNLYWYRQAAGRGLQLLFYSVGIGQISSEVPQNLSASRPQDRQFILSSKKLLLSDSGFYLCAWRRDSRGELFFGEGSRLTVL.

This rearrangement joins TRBV5-4 to TRBJ2-7, with 8 bases fitting TRBD1. CDR3 size: 15 residues. Germline loops: CDR1 SGHNT, CDR2 YYREEE (reference sequence). V was pared by 4 bases and J by 2 bases, with 8 bases of the junction left unmatched. CDR3 bases: TGTGCCAGCAGCCCTGTTCAGGGACAGGCCTACGAGCAGTACTTC. It specifies CASSPVQGQAYEQYF.

The rearrangement links TRBV27 to TRBJ1-2; a weak D match, TRBD1 (6 bases). CDR1 and CDR2 (germline): MNHEY, SMNVEV (reference sequence). The CDR3 covers 15 residues. The V and J ends lost 2 bases and 1 base respectively, with 11 bases between them. The DNA for the CDR3 is TGTGCCAGCAGTTTACGAAGGGGGAGTAACTATGGCTACACCTTC. Translated, it gives CASSLRRGSNYGYTF.